The source of this TCR beta chain is a study of radiation and T cells in renal cell carcinoma. Germline assignment: CDR1 KGHSH and CDR2 LQKENI. The CDR3 has 15 residues. V dropped 3 bases and J dropped 0 bases, with 9 bases sitting between them. Clones were sequenced by immunoSEQ multiplex PCR, and TCRdb holds only the in-frame ones, with some missing. The sample consists of about 130,000 clones, about four fifths of them appearing once. Time point given: blood 2 weeks post-SBRT. Treatment defined: 15 Gy SBRT to primary tumor, nephrectomy 4 weeks later. Radiation-treated patients gave blood at baseline, week 2 and week 4.

This sequence originates from a man aged 45-65 years with renal cell carcinoma. Sequenced here: blood, sampled from a patient whose treatment included radiotherapy and nephrectomy. This chain links TRBV18 with TRBJ2-1, with D perhaps matching TRBD1 or TRBD2 (5 bases each). The CDR3 here is CASSPGVSSYNEQFF. The DNA of the CDR3 is TGTGCCAGCTCACCGGGGGTGAGCTCCTACAATGAGCAGTTCTTC.